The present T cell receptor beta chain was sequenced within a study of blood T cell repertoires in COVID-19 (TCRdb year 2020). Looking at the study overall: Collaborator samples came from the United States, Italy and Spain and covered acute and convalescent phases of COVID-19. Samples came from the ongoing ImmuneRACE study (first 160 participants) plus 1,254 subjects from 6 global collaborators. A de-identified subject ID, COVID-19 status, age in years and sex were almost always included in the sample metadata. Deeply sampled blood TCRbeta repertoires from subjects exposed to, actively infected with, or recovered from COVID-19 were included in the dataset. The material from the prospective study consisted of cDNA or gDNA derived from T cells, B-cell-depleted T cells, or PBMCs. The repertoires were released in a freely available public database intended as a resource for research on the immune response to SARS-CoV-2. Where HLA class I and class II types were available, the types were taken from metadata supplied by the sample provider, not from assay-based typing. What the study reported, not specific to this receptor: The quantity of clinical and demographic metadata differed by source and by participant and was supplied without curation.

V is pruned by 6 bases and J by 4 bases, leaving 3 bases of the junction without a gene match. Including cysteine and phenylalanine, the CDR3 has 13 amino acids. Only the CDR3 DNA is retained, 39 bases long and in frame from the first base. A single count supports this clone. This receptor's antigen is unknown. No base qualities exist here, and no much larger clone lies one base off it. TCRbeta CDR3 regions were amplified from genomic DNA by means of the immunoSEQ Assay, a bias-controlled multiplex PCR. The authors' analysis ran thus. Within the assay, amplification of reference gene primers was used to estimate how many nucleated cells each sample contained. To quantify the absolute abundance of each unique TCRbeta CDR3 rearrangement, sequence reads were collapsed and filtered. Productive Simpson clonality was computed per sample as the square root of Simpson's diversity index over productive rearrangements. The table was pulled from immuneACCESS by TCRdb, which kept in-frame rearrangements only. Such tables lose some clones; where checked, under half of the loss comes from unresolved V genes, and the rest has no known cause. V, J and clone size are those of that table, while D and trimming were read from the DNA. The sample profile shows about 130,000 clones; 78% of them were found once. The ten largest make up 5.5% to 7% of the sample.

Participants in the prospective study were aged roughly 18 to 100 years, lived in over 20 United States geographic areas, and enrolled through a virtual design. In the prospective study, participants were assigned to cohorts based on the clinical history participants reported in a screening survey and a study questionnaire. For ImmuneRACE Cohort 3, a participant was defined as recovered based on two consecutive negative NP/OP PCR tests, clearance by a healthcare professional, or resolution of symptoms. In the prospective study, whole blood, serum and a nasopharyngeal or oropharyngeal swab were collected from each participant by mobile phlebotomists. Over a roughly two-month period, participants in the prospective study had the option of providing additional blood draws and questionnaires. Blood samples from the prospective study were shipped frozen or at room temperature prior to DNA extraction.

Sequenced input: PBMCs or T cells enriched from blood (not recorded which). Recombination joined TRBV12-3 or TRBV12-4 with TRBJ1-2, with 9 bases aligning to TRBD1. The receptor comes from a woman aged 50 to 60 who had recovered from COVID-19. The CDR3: CASRGQGGYGYTF. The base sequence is TGTGCCAGCAGGGGACAGGGAGGCTATGGCTACACCTTC.